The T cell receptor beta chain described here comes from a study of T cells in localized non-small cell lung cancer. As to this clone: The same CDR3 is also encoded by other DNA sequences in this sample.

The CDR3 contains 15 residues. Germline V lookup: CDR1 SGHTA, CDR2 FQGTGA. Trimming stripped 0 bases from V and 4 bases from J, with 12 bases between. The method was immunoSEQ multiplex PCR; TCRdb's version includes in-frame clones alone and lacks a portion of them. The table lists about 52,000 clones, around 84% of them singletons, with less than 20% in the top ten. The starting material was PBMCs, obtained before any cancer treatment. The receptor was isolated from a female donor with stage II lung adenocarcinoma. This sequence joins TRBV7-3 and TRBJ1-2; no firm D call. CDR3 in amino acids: CASSLTGRDTYGYTF. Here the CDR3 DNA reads TGTGCCAGCAGCTTAACGGGCAGAGACACCTATGGCTACACCTTC.